This T cell receptor (beta chain) was captured in a study of control samples from healthy donors and cancer patients. Profiling relied on immunoSEQ multiplex PCR, and the TCRdb table lists in-frame clones only, not all of them. The sample lists about 150,000 clones; around 96% were seen once. The CDR3 is 15 residues long. V was shortened by 8 bases and J by 4 bases, with 20 bases between the two germline ends. Germline V gene data show CDR1 as LGHDT and CDR2 as YNNKEL (reference sequence). Sequences were obtained from blood. This clonotype was sampled from a man aged 40-49 years in good health. This chain uses TRBV3-1 (or the pseudogene TRBV3-2) with TRBJ1-2; no definite D call. The DNA of the CDR3 is TGTGCCAGCTGGGGAGTTGGGGAAGAGGGCTATGGCTACACCTTC. This gives the protein CASWGVGEEGYGYTF.